This T cell receptor (beta chain) appears in the sequencing data of a study of T cell responses to AZD1222 COVID-19 vaccine (dated by TCRdb to about 2021). For the study in its entirety: TCR sequencing was performed for more than 230 trial participants, of whom around 200 were given two doses of AZD1222 and roughly 25 were given two doses of MenACWY control vaccine. Trial participants were enrolled by age into subgroups of 18-55, 56-69 and 70-plus years, and around 140, 26 and 57 TCR-sequenced participants, respectively, were included in these subgroups. General findings and caveats noted by the study authors: Reportedly, close to half of the unique spike-specific TCRs recognized epitopes lying outside the regions that are mutated in the B.1.351 and B.1.1.7 variants. Most participants were white British and females outnumbered males, and the authors suggested that clonal diversity may have been underestimated. The vaccine-associated CD4 TCRs covered the entire spike protein, and the dominant responses fell in regions 160-218 and 743-854. The 56-69-year group was small, and its depth increase did not reach significance, likely because of low power. Only 5 to 7 AZD1222 recipients were SARS-CoV-2 seropositive at baseline, limiting conclusions about previously exposed vaccinees. After two AZD1222 doses, both the breadth and the depth of spike-specific TCRs were significantly higher than at day 0 and than in MenACWY recipients. No day 14 peak-response samples were available, so repertoires were characterized only after the peak T cell response.

In the case of this clone: The specificity of this receptor is unknown. No base quality values were provided; no much bigger clone lies one nucleotide off.

This specimen's time point label, interpreted: sample from adult after SARS-CoV-2 infection, after symptom onset. Two convalescent COVID-19 patients, sampled after symptom onset from adults with prior SARS-CoV-2 infection, were also TCR-sequenced for comparison. The CDR3 regions of human TCRbeta chains were analyzed by immunosequencing. The original pipeline was this. Repertoire TCRs were matched against a reference library of SARS-CoV-2-specific TCRs generated with the MIRA antigen-specificity platform. Breadth was defined as the fraction of unique TCRs that were SARS-CoV-2-associated. Depth was defined as the fraction of total T cells that were SARS-CoV-2-associated. Using the MIRA data, each spike-specific TCR was assigned both to the spike region to which the TCR was reactive and to a CD4 or CD8 class. Log10-transformed breadth and depth values were compared by one-way ANOVA with Sidak's multiple comparisons tests. The clones in this table, taken by TCRdb from immuneACCESS, are in-frame only. Not every clone is retained; where verified, under half of the shortfall comes from an unresolved V gene, and the cause of the rest is unknown. That table furnishes V, J and clone size, whereas the DNA furnished D and trimming. The sample table shows 140,000 or so clones, and 90% to 95% are seen once. The ten largest clones capture 10% to 15% of the sample.

The germline V gene gives CDR1 as MNHEY and CDR2 as SVGAGI. The CDR3 contains 14 residues, cysteine and phenylalanine counted. CDR3 DNA only is kept here, 42 bases in frame from base 1. Trimming leaves V shorter by 5 bases and J shorter by 6 bases, with the junction holding 6 bases beyond the gene matches. The specimen was peripheral blood, collected after recovery from COVID-19. This chain is built from TRBV6-5 and TRBJ2-2; TRBD2 agrees with 7 junctional bases. This sequence originates from an adult who had recovered from COVID-19. Read as DNA, the sequence is TGTGCCAGCAGTACGGGAGGAGACCCCGGGGAGCTGTTTTTT. This sequence encodes CASSTGGDPGELFF.